One sample yielded the 29 T cell receptor beta chains listed below, sequenced in a study of CDR3 diversity in severe acne. A single record per CDR3 protein comes from TCRdb applying MiXCR to the PCR reads. The sample records 100,000 or so distinct CDR3 sequences, more than 45% being singletons. The sample was blood. The receptors were sampled from a male donor with acne.

The table lists this clonotype with many counts. The chain combines TRBV29-1 with TRBJ1-1; D gene ambiguous. This CDR3 spans 12 amino acids. V lost 6 bases to trimming and J lost 5 bases, with 13 bases between them. Looked up from germline, CDR1 is SQVTM and CDR2 is ANQGSEA. The CDR3 region has the DNA TGCAGCGTCGGACTCGTGGGGACTGAAGCTTTCTTT. This sequence encodes CSVGLVGTEAFF.

This clonotype has a count of ten or more. The chain combines TRBV12-3 or TRBV12-4 with TRBJ1-1; a possible D gene is TRBD1 (5 bases). The CDR3 contains 14 residues. V gave up 3 bases and J gave up 0 bases, with 8 bases separating them. The CDR3 coding sequence is TGTGCCAGCAGTTTTGACAGCATGAACACTGAAGCTTTCTTT. Amino acids: CASSFDSMNTEAFF.

This rearrangement joins TRBV2 to TRBJ1-6, with D possibly TRBD1 on 5 matching bases. Germline values: CDR1 SNHLY, CDR2 FYNNEI. The length of the CDR3 is 13 residues. V lost 8 bases, J lost 6 bases, and 11 bases lay in between. The DNA of the CDR3 is TGTGCCAGCCTTCAGGGCCTTAATTCACCCCTCCACTTT. Protein product: CASLQGLNSPLHF. The variable domain in full, with the rest retrieved from reference TRBV2 and TRBJ1-6, is EPEVTQTPSHQVTQMGQEVILRCVPISNHLYFYWYRQILGQKVEFLVSFYNNEISEKSEIFDDQFSVERPDGSNFTLKIRSTKLEDSAMYFCASLQGLNSPLHFGNGTRLTVT.

A note on this clonotype: A read error may account for a junction end that differs from germline. The rearrangement uses TRBV20-1 and TRBJ2-1, with no clear D. Germline lookup yields CDR1 DFQATT and CDR2 SNEGSKA (reference sequence). The CDR3 spans 13 residues. The CDR3 DNA reads TGCGGTGCTAGTTCGCCGGCGGCCCGAGAGCAGTTCTTC. Protein: CGASSPAAREQFF.

In this sample, this clonotype turned up once. The chain recombines TRBV9 with TRBJ1-5, with 9 bases matching TRBD1. This CDR3 contains 19 residues. CDR1 is SGDLS and CDR2 is YYNGEE in the germline V gene. The J segment lost 1 base and the V segment lost 0 bases, leaving 11 bases of the junction unmatched. The CDR3 loop is CASSVGGGTGTLSNQPQHF. DNA of the CDR3: TGTGCCAGCAGCGTAGGAGGAGGGACAGGGACTTTGAGCAATCAGCCCCAGCATTTT.

This clonotype has at least ten counts. Given a much more abundant clone one base away, this may be a read error. V gene TRBV6-5 combines with J gene TRBJ1-4, with 7 bases matching TRBD1. The CDR3 loop spans 17 amino acids. The V gene's germline CDR1 is MNHEY and CDR2 SVGAGI. CDR3 loop: CGSSFLRDSARNEKLFF. The CDR3 DNA follows: TGTGGCAGCAGTTTCCTCCGGGACAGCGCCAGAAATGAAAAACTGTTTTTT.

V and J are TRBV10-3 and TRBJ1-1; D not resolved. Per germline, CDR1 ENHRY and CDR2 SYGVKD. The CDR3 is 13 amino acids. The V end lost 6 bases, the J end lost 1 base, and 9 bases lay between the germline ends. The chain's CDR3 is CAISLGANTEAFF. CDR3 sequence (DNA): TGTGCCATCAGCCTGGGAGCGAACACTGAAGCTTTCTTT.

The chain carries TRBV10-2 and TRBJ2-3, with D tentatively TRBD1 (6 bases). Germline V gene sequence: CDR1 WSHSY, CDR2 SAAADI. This CDR3 region has 18 residues. Trimming stripped 0 bases from V and 0 bases from J, with 16 bases between. The CDR3 protein is CASSESIGGDFSTDTQYF. The CDR3, as DNA: TGCGCCAGCAGTGAGTCGATTGGGGGCGACTTTAGCACAGATACGCAGTATTTT.

The chain links TRBV6-6 to TRBJ2-6; the D gene is possibly TRBD1 (6 bases). With 2 bases removed from V and 2 bases from J, the gap between germline ends came to 10 bases. The CDR3 has 16 amino acids. The germline CDR1 and CDR2 sequences are MNHNY and SVGAGI (reference sequence). This CDR3 reads CASSYQEGAGANVLTF. As DNA, the CDR3 is TGTGCCAGCAGTTACCAAGAGGGGGCTGGGGCCAACGTCCTGACTTTC.

The V call is TRBV13, the J call TRBJ2-7; maybe TRBD1 (6 bases). The CDR3 runs 13 residues. The V end was cut by 6 bases, the J end by 7 bases, with 16 bases between. Germline CDR1 PRHDT, CDR2 FYEKMQ (reference sequence). CDR3 in amino acids: CASSSGHGEEQYF. The CDR3, as DNA: TGTGCCAGCAGTTCGGGACACGGGGAGGAGCAGTACTTC.

The gene calls are TRBV6-2 or TRBV6-3 and TRBJ2-6; TRBD1 matches at 12 bases. CDR3 length equals 18 residues. V gave up 2 bases and J gave up 2 bases; unmatched junction bases: 4. Per germline, CDR1 MNHEY and CDR2 SVGEGT. CDR3 residues: CASSYDGTGGPGANVLTF. The CDR3 DNA reads TGTGCCAGCAGTTACGATGGGACAGGGGGCCCTGGGGCCAACGTCCTGACTTTC.

This clonotype occurred many times. The genes are TRBV5-8 and TRBJ1-2, with a tentative D call TRBD1 (5 bases). Germline V gene lookup returns CDR1 SGHTS and CDR2 YDEGEE. Trimming took 3 bases from V and 0 from J, leaving 15 bases between them. The CDR3 is 16 residues long. CDR3: CASSSPIEGPNYGYTF. CDR3 sequence (DNA): TGTGCCAGCAGCTCCCCTATTGAGGGGCCTAACTATGGCTACACCTTC.

With regard to this clonotype: This may stem from a read error, because a much larger clone lies one nucleotide away. As the CDR3 is not closed by the conserved phenylalanine or tryptophan, this likely results from a read error. The V call is TRBV7-9, the J call TRBJ2-5, with 10 nucleotides matching TRBD2. The CDR3 has 15 residues. The germline V gene encodes CDR1 SEHNR and CDR2 FQNEAQ (reference sequence). The junction had 2 bases not matched to a gene; V was cut back by 1 base and J by 3 bases. The CDR3 spells CASSLVGLAEETQYS. The CDR3 coding sequence is TGTGCCAGCAGCTTAGTAGGACTAGCGGAAGAGACCCAGTACTCC.

By share of the sample, this clonotype is medium-sized. The chain combines TRBV10-3 with TRBJ2-1; D not resolved. V shed 0 bases and J shed 8 bases, with 11 bases lying between them. Germline assignment: CDR1 ENHRY and CDR2 SYGVKD. CDR3 size: 14 residues. CDR3 coding DNA: TGTGCCATCAGTGAGTCGCCGCCGAAAGATGAGCAGTTCTTC. It yields the protein CAISESPPKDEQFF.

This clonotype was seen a handful of times. This sequence joins TRBV9 and TRBJ2-1; TRBD2 aligns across 14 bases. Germline V CDR1 and CDR2: SGDLS, YYNGEE. The CDR3 extends over 14 amino acids. Germline trimming cut 3 bases from V and 7 bases from J; bases unmatched to any gene: 0. The CDR3 protein is CASSGTSGRNEQFF. The CDR3 DNA sequence: TGTGCCAGCAGCGGGACTAGCGGGAGGAATGAGCAGTTCTTC.

This chain uses TRBV15 with TRBJ2-1, with 12 bases lining up with TRBD2. The CDR3 runs 15 residues. J gave up 9 bases and V 0 bases, and 3 bases lay outside the gene matches. CDR1 and CDR2 (germline): LNHNV, YYDKDF (reference sequence). As DNA, the CDR3 is TGTGCCACCAGCAGAGAAGGACTAGCGGGATTTGAGCAGTTCTTC. It specifies CATSREGLAGFEQFF.

V and J are TRBV9 and TRBJ2-7; D possibly corresponds to TRBD2 (5 bases). CDR3 length: 14 amino acids. Germline CDR1 SGDLS, CDR2 YYNGEE. Trimming shortened V by 4 bases and J by 3 bases, and 14 bases separated the two germline ends. CDR3 coding DNA: TGTGCCAGCAGCCCCGCGTGGGGAGACTACGAGCAGTACTTC. Amino acid sequence: CASSPAWGDYEQYF.

V usage is TRBV29-1 and J usage is TRBJ2-7; weak D call: TRBD2 (6 bases). Trimming pared 3 bases from V and 6 bases from J, leaving 12 bases between. Germline V gene lookup returns CDR1 SQVTM and CDR2 ANQGSEA. This CDR3 has 12 residues. The DNA for the CDR3 is TGCAGCGTTGAGGGAGGACCCCTCGAGCAGTACTTC. It codes for CSVEGGPLEQYF.

This chain connects TRBV5-6 to TRBJ2-7; TRBD1 might be the D (7 bases). CDR3 length: 15 residues. Germline CDR1 is SGHDT and CDR2 is YYEEEE. Trimming took 4 bases from V and 5 from J, leaving 19 bases between them. CDR3 DNA: TGTGCCAGCAGCCACAGGGGTGGGAGGTTGGACGAGCAGTACTTC. Protein product: CASSHRGGRLDEQYF.

This clonotype was observed a few times. This chain links TRBV18 with TRBJ2-7; the D gene is possibly TRBD1 (6 bases). Deletions cut 5 bases from V and 3 bases from J, with 11 bases between. The CDR3 has 13 amino acids. Germline V lookup: CDR1 KGHSH, CDR2 LQKENI. CDR3 sequence (DNA): TGTGCCAGCTCAAAAGGACAGCACTACGAGCAGTACTTC. Amino acid sequence: CASSKGQHYEQYF. Full variable domain (remainder filled in from reference TRBV18 and TRBJ2-7): NAGVMQNPRHLVRRRGQEARLRCSPMKGHSHVYWYRQLPEEGLKFMVYLQKENIIDESGMPKERFSAEFPKEGPSILRIQQVVRGDSAAYFCASSKGQHYEQYFGPGTRLTVT.

V and J are TRBV4-1 and TRBJ1-6; D not resolved. The CDR3 spans 17 residues. The ends were cut back, 1 base at V and 2 bases at J, with 12 bases in the middle. Germline V CDR1 and CDR2: MGHRA, YSYEKL. CDR3 amino acids: CASSQGFGVTYNSPLHF. In nucleotides, the CDR3 is TGCGCCAGCAGCCAAGGATTTGGGGTCACCTATAATTCACCCCTCCACTTT.

This clonotype was recorded many times. The CDR3 coding sequence is TGCGCCAGCAGCTTGGTCTGGAACACTGAAGCTTTCTTT. Its protein is CASSLVWNTEAFF. The chain couples TRBV5-1 to TRBJ1-1; D is uncertain. From germline, CDR1 is SGHRS and CDR2 YFSETQ. The V gene lost 0 bases and the J gene lost 1 base, with 4 bases spanning the gap. This CDR3 is 13 amino acids long. Variable domain in full (rest from reference TRBV5-1 and TRBJ1-1): KAGVTQTPRYLIKTRGQQVTLSCSPISGHRSVSWYQQTPGQGLQFLFEYFSETQRNKGNFPGRFSGRQFSNSRSEMNVSTLELGDSALYLCASSLVWNTEAFFGQGTRLTVV.

The chain employs TRBV29-1 and TRBJ2-7; D gene unclear. Trimming removed 7 bases at V and 3 bases at J, with 10 bases between. The V gene's germline CDR1 is SQVTM and CDR2 ANQGSEA. The CDR3 sequence is 11 residues long. The CDR3 reads CSGVFNYEQYF. The CDR3 DNA reads TGCAGCGGAGTCTTCAACTACGAGCAGTACTTC.

The V gene is TRBV24-1, the J gene TRBJ2-2, with 12 bases fitting TRBD2. Germline CDR1 and CDR2: KGHDR and SFDVKD. V shed 4 bases and J 0 bases; nucleotides not matched to a gene: 11. The CDR3 has 20 residues. CDR3 region: CATSEIRGLAGPTNTGELFF. The CDR3 region has the DNA TGTGCCACCAGTGAAATCAGGGGACTAGCGGGCCCTACGAACACCGGGGAGCTGTTTTTT.

The chain combines TRBV2 with TRBJ2-5, with no clear D. The V and J ends lost 3 bases and 3 bases respectively, with 17 bases between them. The CDR3 contains 16 residues. CDR1 SNHLY and CDR2 FYNNEI come from the germline V gene. This chain's CDR3 is CASSEKRDGPEETQYF. The CDR3 nucleotides read TGTGCCAGCAGTGAGAAGAGAGATGGCCCGGAAGAGACCCAGTACTTC.

The V call is TRBV7-9, the J call TRBJ1-5, with D possibly TRBD1 on 6 matching bases. The CDR3 runs 14 residues. CDR1 and CDR2 (germline): SEHNR, FQNEAQ (reference sequence). V was cut by 5 bases and J by 3 bases, with 11 bases left in between. The CDR3 spells CASSQRTDNQPQHF. In DNA form, the CDR3 reads TGTGCCAGCAGCCAGCGGACAGACAATCAGCCCCAGCATTTT.

By share, this clonotype ranks as medium-sized (0.01 to 0.1%). V usage is TRBV4-3 and J usage is TRBJ2-7; the match to TRBD2 covers 10 bases. The length of the CDR3 is 13 residues. J was trimmed by 7 bases and V by 1 base; bases with no gene match: 1. Germline V gene data show CDR1 as LGHNA and CDR2 as YSLEER. CDR3 loop: CASSQGLAGEQYF. The CDR3 nucleotides read TGCGCCAGCAGCCAAGGACTAGCGGGTGAGCAGTACTTC.

V and J are TRBV30 and TRBJ2-1; TRBD2 aligns across 10 bases. The trim removed 6 bases at V and 7 bases at J, leaving 9 bases unmatched. Germline V gene sequence: CDR1 GTSNPN, CDR2 SVGIG (reference sequence). The CDR3 has 14 residues. The CDR3 DNA reads TGTGCCTGCCCTAGCGGGAGAGTTTGGAATGAGCAGTTCTTC. Amino acid sequence: CACPSGRVWNEQFF.

This clonotype was observed a handful of times. The V call is TRBV7-8, the J call TRBJ2-7; 12 bases agree with TRBD2. The end of the DNA aligns better with TRBJ2-5, so the J call may be wrong. CDR1 is SGHVS, CDR2 FQNEAQ, per germline. This CDR3 spans 15 amino acids. The CDR3 sequence is CASSFLAGGEETQYF. The CDR3, as DNA: TGTGCCAGCAGCTTCCTAGCGGGAGGGGAAGAGACCCAGTACTTC.